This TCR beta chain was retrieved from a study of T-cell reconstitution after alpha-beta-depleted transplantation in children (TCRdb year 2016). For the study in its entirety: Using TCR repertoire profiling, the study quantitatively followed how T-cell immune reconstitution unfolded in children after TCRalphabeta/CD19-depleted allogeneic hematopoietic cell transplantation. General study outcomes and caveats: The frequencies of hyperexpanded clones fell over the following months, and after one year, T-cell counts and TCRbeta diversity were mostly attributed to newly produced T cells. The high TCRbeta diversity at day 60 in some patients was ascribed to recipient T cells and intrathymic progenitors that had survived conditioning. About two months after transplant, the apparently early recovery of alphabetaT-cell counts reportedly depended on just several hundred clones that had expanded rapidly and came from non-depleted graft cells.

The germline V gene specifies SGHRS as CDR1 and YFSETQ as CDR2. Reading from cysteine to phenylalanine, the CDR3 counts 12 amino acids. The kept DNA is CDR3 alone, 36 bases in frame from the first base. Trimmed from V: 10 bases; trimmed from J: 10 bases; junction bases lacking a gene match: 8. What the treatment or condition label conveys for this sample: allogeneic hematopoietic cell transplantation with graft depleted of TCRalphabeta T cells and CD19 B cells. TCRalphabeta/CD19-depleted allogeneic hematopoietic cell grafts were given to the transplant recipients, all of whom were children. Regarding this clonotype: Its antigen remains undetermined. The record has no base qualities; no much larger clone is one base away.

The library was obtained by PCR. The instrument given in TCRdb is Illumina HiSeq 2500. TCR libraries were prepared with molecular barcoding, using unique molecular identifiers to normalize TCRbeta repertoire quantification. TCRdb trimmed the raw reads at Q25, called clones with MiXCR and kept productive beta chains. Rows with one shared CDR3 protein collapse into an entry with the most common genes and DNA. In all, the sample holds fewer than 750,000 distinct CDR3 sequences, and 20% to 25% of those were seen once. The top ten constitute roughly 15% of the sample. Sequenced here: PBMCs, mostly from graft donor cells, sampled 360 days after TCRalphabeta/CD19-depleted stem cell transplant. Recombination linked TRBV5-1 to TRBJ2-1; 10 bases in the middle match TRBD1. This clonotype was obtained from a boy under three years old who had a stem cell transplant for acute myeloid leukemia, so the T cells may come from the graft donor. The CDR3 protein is CAVRQGAWEQFF. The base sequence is TGCGCCGTCCGACAGGGGGCATGGGAGCAGTTCTTC.